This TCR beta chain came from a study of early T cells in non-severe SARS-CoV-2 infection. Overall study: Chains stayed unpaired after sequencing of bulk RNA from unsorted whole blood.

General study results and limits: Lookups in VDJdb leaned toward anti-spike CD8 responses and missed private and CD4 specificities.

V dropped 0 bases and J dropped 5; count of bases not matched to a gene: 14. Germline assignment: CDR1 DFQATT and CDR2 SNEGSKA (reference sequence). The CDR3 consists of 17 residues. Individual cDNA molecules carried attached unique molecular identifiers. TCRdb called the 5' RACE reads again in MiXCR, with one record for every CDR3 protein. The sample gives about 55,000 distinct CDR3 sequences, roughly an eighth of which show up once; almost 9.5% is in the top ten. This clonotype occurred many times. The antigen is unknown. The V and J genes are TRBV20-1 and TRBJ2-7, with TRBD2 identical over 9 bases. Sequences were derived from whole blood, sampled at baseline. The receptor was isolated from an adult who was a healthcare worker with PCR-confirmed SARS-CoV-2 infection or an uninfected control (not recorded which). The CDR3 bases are TGCAGTGCTAGAGATTGGCGGGAGGGCCGTGGAAAAAACGAGCAGTACTTC. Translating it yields CSARDWREGRGKNEQYF.